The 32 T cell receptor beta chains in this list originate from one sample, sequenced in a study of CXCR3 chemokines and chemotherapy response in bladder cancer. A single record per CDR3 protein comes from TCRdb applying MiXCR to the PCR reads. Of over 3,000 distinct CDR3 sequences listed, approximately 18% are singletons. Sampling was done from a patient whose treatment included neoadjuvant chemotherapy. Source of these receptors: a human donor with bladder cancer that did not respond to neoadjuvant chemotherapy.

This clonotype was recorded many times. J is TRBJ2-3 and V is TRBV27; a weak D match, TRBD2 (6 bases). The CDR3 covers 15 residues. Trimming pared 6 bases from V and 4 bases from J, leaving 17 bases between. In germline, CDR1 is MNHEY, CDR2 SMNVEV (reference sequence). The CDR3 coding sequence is TGTGCCAGCAGCCCCTCCGAGGCGGGATCAGATACGCAGTATTTT. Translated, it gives CASSPSEAGSDTQYF.

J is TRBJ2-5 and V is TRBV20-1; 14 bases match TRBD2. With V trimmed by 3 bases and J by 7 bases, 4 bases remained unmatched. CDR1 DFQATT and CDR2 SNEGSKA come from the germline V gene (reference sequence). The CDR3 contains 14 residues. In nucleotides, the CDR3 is TGCAGTGCTAGGACTAGCGGGGGGGCGGCGACCCAGTACTTC. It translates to CSARTSGGAATQYF.

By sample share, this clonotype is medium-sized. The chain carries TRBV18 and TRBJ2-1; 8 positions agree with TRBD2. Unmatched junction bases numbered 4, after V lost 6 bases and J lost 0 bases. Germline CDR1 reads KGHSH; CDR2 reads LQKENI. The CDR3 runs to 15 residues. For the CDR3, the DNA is TGTGCCAGCTCGCCGCGGGGGGACTCCTACAATGAGCAGTTCTTC. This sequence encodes CASSPRGDSYNEQFF.

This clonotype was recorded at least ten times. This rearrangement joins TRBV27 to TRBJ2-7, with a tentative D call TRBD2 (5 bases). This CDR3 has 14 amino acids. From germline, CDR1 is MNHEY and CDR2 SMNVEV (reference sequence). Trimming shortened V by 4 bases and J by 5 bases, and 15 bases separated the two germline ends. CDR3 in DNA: TGTGCCAGCAGTTCAACGGGGTTACTAAACGAGCAGTACTTC. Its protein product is CASSSTGLLNEQYF.

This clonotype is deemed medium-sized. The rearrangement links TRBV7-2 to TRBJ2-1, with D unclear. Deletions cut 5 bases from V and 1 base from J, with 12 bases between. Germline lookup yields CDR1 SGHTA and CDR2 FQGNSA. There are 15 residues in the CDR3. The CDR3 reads CASSPRPVSYNEQFF. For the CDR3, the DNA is TGTGCCAGCAGCCCCAGGCCTGTTTCCTACAATGAGCAGTTCTTC.

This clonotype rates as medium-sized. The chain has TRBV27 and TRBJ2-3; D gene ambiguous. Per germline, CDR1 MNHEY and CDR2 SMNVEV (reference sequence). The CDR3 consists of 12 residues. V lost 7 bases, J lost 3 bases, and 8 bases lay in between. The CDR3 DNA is TGTGCCAGCACTGGCCGAACAGATACGCAGTATTTT. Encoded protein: CASTGRTDTQYF.

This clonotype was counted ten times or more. The CDR3 region has the DNA TGTGCCAGCAGCCTGGACGGGCGAAGAGAGCCCCAGCATTTT. Translating gives CASSLDGRREPQHF. The chain combines TRBV5-4 with TRBJ1-5, with D hard to call. CDR3 length: 14 residues. Germline V CDR1 and CDR2: SGHNT, YYREEE (reference sequence). V lost 4 bases and J 8 bases, leaving 16 bases between the germline ends. Full variable domain (outside the CDR3, taken from reference TRBV5-4 and TRBJ1-5): ETGVTQSPTHLIKTRGQQVTLRCSSQSGHNTVSWYQQALGQGPQFIFQYYREEENGRGNFPPRFSGLQFPNYSSELNVNALELDDSALYLCASSLDGRREPQHFGDGTRLSIL.

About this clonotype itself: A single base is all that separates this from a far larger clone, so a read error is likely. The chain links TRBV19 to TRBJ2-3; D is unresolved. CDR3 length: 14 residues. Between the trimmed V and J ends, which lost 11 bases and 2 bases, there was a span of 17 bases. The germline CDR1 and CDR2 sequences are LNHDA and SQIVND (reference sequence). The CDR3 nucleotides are TGTGCCGGCAGCTTACAACACAACACAGATACGCAGTATTTT. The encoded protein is CAGSLQHNTDTQYF. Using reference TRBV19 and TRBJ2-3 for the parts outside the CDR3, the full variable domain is DGGITQSPKYLFRKEGQNVTLSCEQNLNHDAMYWYRQDPGQGLRLIYYSQIVNDFQKGDIAEGYSVSREKKESFPLTVTSAQKNPTAFYLCAGSLQHNTDTQYFGPGTRLTVL.

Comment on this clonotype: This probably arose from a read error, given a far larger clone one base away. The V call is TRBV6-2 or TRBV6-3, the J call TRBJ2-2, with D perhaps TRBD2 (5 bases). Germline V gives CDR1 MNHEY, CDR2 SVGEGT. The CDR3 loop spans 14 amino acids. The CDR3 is CASKAELNTGERFF. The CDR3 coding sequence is TGTGCCAGCAAGGCAGAACTGAACACCGGGGAGCGGTTTTTT.

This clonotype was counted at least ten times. The CDR3 spells CASTRGTGVGTIYF. CDR3 DNA sequence: TGTGCCAGCACCCGAGGGACAGGGGTTGGCACCATATATTTT. The chain links TRBV6-1 to TRBJ1-3, with 10 bases identical to TRBD1. CDR1 is MNHNS, CDR2 SASEGT, per germline. J gave up 9 bases and V 7 bases, and 9 bases lay outside the gene matches. CDR3 length: 14 residues.

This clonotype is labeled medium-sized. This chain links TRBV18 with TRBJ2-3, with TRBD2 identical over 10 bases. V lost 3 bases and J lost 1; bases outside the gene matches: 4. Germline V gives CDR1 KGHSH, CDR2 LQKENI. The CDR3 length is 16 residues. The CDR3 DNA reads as TGTGCCAGCTCACCGAGGACTAGCGGAGGCACAGATACGCAGTATTTT. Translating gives CASSPRTSGGTDTQYF.

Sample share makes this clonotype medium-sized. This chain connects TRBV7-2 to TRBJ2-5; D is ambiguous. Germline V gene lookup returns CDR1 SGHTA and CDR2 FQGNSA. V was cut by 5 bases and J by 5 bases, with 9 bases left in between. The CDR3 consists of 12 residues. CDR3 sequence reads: CASSGPPETQYF. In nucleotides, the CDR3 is TGTGCCAGCAGCGGCCCCCCGGAGACCCAGTACTTC. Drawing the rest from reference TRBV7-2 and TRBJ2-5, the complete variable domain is GAGVSQSPSNKVTEKGKDVELRCDPISGHTALYWYRQSLGQGLEFLIYFQGNSAPDKSGLPSDRFSAERTGGSVSTLTIQRTQQEDSAVYLCASSGPPETQYFGPGTRLLVL.

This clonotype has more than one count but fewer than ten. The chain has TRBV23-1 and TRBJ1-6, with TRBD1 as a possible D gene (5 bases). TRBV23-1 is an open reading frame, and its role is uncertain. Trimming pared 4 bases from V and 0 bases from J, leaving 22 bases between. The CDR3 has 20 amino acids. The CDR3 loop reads CASSRDGNSYGSSYNSPLHF. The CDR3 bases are TGCGCCAGCAGTCGGGACGGGAACTCCTATGGCAGCTCCTATAATTCACCCCTCCACTTT.

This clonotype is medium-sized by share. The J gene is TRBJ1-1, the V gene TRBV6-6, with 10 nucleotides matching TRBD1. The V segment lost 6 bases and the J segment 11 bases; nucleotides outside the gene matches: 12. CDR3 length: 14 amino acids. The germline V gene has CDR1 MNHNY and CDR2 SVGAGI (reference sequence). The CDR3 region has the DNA TGTGCCAGCAGCCTCCGGACAGGGGGTAGGAGGGCTTTCTTT. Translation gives CASSLRTGGRRAFF.

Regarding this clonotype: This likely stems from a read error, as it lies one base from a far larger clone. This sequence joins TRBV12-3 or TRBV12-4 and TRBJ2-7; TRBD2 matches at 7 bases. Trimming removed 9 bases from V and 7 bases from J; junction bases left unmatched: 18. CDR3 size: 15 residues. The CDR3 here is CASRVAGGIYNEQYF. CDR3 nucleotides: TGTGCCAGTAGAGTAGCGGGCGGTATCTACAATGAGCAGTACTTC.

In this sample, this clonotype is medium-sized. CDR3 bases: TGTGCCATCACCAGACTTCAGGGGCACGAGCAGTACTTC. Translated: CAITRLQGHEQYF. The chain joins TRBV10-3 to TRBJ2-7; possibly TRBD1 for D (6 bases). CDR3 length equals 13 residues. V was pared by 7 bases and J by 5 bases, with 15 bases between. Germline loops: CDR1 ENHRY, CDR2 SYGVKD.

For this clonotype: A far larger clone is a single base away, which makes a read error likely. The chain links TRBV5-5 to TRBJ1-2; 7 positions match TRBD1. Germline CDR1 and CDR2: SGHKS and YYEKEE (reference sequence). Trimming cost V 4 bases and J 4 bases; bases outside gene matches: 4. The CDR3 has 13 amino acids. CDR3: CASSRQGAYGYTF. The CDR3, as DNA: TGTGCCAGCAGCCGACAGGGAGCCTATGGCTACACCTTC.

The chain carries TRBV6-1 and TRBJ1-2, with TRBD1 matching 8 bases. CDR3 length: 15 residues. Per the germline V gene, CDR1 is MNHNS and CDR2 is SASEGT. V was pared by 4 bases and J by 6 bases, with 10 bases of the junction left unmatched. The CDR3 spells CASSGIQGGQNGYTF. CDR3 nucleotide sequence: TGTGCCAGCAGTGGGATACAGGGGGGTCAAAATGGCTACACCTTC.

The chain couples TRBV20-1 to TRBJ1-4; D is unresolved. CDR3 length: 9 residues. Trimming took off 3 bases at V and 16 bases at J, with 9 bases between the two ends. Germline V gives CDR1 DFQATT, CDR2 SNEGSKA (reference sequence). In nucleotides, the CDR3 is TGCAGTGCTAGCAGGCCACCGTTTTTT. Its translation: CSASRPPFF.

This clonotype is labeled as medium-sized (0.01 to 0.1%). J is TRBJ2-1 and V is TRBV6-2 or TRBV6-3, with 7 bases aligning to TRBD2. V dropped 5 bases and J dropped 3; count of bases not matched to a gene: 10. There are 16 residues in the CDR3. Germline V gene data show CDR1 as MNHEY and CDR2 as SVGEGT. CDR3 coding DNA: TGTGCCAGCAGTGACCCCCCGGGCGGGGGCTACAATGAGCAGTTCTTC. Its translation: CASSDPPGGGYNEQFF.

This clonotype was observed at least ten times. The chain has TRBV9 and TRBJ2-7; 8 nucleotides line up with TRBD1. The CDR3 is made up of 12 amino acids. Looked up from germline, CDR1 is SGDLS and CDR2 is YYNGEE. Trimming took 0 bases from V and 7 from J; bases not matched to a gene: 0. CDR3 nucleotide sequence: TGTGCCAGCAGCGTAGGGACAGGGGAGCAGTACTTC. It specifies CASSVGTGEQYF.

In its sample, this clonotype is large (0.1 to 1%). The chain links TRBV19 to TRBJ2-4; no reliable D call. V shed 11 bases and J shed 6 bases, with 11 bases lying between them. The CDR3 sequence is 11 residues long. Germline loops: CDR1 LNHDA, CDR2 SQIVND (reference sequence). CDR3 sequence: CASRSGNIQYF. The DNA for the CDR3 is TGTGCCTCACGCTCGGGAAACATTCAGTACTTC. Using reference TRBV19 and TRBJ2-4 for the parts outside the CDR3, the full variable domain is DGGITQSPKYLFRKEGQNVTLSCEQNLNHDAMYWYRQDPGQGLRLIYYSQIVNDFQKGDIAEGYSVSREKKESFPLTVTSAQKNPTAFYLCASRSGNIQYFGAGTRLSVL.

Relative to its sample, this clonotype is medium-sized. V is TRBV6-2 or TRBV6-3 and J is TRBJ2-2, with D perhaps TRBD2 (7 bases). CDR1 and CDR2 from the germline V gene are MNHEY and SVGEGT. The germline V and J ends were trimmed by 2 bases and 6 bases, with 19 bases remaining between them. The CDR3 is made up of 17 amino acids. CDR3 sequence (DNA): TGTGCCAGCAGTTACAGAATTGGGGGGGCGGAGGCCGGGGAGCTGTTTTTT. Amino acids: CASSYRIGGAEAGELFF.

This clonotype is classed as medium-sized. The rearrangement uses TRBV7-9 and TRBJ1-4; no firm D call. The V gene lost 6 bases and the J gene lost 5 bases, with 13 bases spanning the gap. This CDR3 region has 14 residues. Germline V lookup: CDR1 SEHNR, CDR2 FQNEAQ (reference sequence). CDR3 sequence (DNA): TGTGCCAGCAGTTTCGGTAGGCAGAATGAAAAACTGTTTTTT. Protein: CASSFGRQNEKLFF.

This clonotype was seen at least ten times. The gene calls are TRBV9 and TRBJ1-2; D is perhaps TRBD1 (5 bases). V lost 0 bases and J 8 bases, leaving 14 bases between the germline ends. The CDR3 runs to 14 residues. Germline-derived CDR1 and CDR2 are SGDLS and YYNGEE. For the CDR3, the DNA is TGTGCCAGCAGCGTAGCGCGAGGACAAGGGGGCTACACCTTC. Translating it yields CASSVARGQGGYTF.

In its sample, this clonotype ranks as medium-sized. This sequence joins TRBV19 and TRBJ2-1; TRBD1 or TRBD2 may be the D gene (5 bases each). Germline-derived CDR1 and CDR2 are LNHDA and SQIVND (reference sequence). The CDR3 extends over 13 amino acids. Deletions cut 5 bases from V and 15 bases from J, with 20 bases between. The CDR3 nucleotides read TGTGCCAGTAGTCGCGCCCTCACAGTCGGGGCGTTCTTC. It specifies CASSRALTVGAFF.

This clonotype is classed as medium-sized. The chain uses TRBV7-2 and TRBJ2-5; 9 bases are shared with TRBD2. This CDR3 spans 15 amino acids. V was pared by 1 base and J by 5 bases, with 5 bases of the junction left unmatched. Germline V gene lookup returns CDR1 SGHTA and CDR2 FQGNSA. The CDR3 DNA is TGTGCCAGCAGCTTAGGGGCGGGGGGGCTTGAGACCCAGTACTTC. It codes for CASSLGAGGLETQYF.

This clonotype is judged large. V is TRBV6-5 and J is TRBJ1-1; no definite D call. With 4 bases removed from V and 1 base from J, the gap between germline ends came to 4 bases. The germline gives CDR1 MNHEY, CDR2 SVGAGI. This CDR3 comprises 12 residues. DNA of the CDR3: TGTGCCAGCAGTTCTAGGAACACTGAAGCTTTCTTT. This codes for CASSSRNTEAFF.

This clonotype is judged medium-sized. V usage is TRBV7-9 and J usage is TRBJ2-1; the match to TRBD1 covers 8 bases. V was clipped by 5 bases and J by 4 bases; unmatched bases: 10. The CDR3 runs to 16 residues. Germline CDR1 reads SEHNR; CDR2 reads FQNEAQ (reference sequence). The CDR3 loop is CASSVAGTGFYNEQFF. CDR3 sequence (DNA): TGTGCCAGCAGCGTGGCCGGGACAGGCTTTTACAATGAGCAGTTCTTC.

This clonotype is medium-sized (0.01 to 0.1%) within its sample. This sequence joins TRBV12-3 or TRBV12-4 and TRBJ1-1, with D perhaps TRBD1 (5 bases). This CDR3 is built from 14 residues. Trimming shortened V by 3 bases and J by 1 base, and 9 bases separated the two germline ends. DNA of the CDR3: TGTGCCAGCAGTTTGGCGGGGGGGAACACTGAAGCTTTCTTT. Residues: CASSLAGGNTEAFF.

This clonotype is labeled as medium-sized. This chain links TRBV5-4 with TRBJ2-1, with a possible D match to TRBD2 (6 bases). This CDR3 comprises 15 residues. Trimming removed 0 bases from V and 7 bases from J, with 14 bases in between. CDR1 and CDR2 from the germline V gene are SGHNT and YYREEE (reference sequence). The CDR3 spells CASSLGGAQGNEQFF. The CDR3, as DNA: TGTGCCAGCAGCTTGGGCGGGGCGCAGGGAAATGAGCAGTTCTTC. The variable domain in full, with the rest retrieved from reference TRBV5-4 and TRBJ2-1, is ETGVTQSPTHLIKTRGQQVTLRCSSQSGHNTVSWYQQALGQGPQFIFQYYREEENGRGNFPPRFSGLQFPNYSSELNVNALELDDSALYLCASSLGGAQGNEQFFGPGTRLTVL.

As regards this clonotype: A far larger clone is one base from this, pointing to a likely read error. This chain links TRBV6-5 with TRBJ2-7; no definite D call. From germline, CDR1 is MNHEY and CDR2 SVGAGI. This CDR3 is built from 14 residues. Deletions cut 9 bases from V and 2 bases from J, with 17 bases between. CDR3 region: CARSPGAATYEQYF. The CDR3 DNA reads TGTGCCAGAAGCCCCGGTGCGGCTACCTACGAGCAGTACTTC.